These T cell receptor beta chains were read from a single sample in a study of blood T cell repertoires in COVID-19. Profiled with immunoSEQ multiplex PCR; TCRdb holds only in-frame clones, not every one. The top ten hold roughly 6.9% of the sample, which has a few hundred thousand clones, approximately 88% seen once. The material sequenced was peripheral blood. The receptors originated from a woman aged 25 to 39 who had recovered from COVID-19. Both conserved end residues are part of each CDR3. The order of the fields is CDR3 protein, CDR3 DNA, J gene, D gene, V gene, clone size. D genes are given only for firm matches. The size field is filled for only some rows; it gives once, few, many or a size class.

cdr3_aa: CASSLGRLNTEAFF
cdr3_nt: TGTGCCAGCAGCTTAGGCAGGTTGAACACTGAAGCTTTCTTT
j_call: TRBJ1-1
d_call: NA
v_call: TRBV5-6
clone_size: once

cdr3_aa: CASSPGLSTSTDTQYF
cdr3_nt: TGTGCCAGCAGCCCTGGGCTGAGTACTAGCACAGATACGCAGTATTTT
j_call: TRBJ2-3
d_call: NA
v_call: TRBV7-3
clone_size: NA

cdr3_aa: CASSVGQALLGYTF
cdr3_nt: TGCGCCAGCAGCGTGGGACAGGCTCTGCTGGGCTACACCTTC
j_call: TRBJ1-2
d_call: TRBD1
v_call: TRBV5-1
clone_size: NA

cdr3_aa: CASSDRVQETQYF
cdr3_nt: TGTGCCAGCAGTGACCGGGTTCAAGAGACCCAGTACTTC
j_call: TRBJ2-5
d_call: NA
v_call: TRBV6-1
clone_size: NA

cdr3_aa: CASSLRDRGFGYTF
cdr3_nt: TGTGCCAGCAGCTTGAGGGACAGGGGGTTCGGCTACACCTTC
j_call: TRBJ1-2
d_call: TRBD1
v_call: TRBV5-4
clone_size: few

cdr3_aa: CASSSSTGRASYEQYF
cdr3_nt: TGTGCCAGCAGTTCGTCTACAGGACGCGCCTCCTACGAGCAGTACTTC
j_call: TRBJ2-7
d_call: NA
v_call: TRBV6-2/TRBV6-3
clone_size: NA

cdr3_aa: CASRLTGSSYNEQFF
cdr3_nt: TGTGCCAGCAGACTAACAGGGAGCTCCTACAATGAGCAGTTCTTC
j_call: TRBJ2-1
d_call: NA
v_call: TRBV3-1/TRBV3-2
clone_size: NA

cdr3_aa: CAISEWDSPSDYTF
cdr3_nt: TGTGCCATCAGTGAGTGGGACAGCCCTTCAGACTACACCTTC
j_call: TRBJ1-2
d_call: TRBD1
v_call: TRBV10-3
clone_size: once

cdr3_aa: CAWSPDWRASYEQYF
cdr3_nt: TGTGCCTGGAGTCCCGACTGGCGGGCCTCCTACGAGCAGTACTTC
j_call: TRBJ2-7
d_call: NA
v_call: TRBV30
clone_size: few

cdr3_aa: CASDSRDRGHQPQHF
cdr3_nt: TGTGCCAGCGATAGCCGGGACAGGGGGCACCAGCCCCAGCATTTT
j_call: TRBJ1-5
d_call: TRBD1
v_call: TRBV6-5
clone_size: NA

cdr3_aa: CASSRAGGRGDTQYF
cdr3_nt: TGCGCCAGCAGCCGAGCGGGGGGCCGGGGAGATACGCAGTATTTT
j_call: TRBJ2-3
d_call: TRBD2
v_call: TRBV4-3
clone_size: once

cdr3_aa: CASRDILNEKLFF
cdr3_nt: TGTGCCAGCCGGGACATCTTAAATGAAAAACTGTTTTTT
j_call: TRBJ1-4
d_call: NA
v_call: TRBV27
clone_size: NA

cdr3_aa: CASSSRRASGSGSYNEQFF
cdr3_nt: TGTGCCAGCAGTTCGCGCCGGGCTAGCGGGTCCGGCTCCTACAATGAGCAGTTCTTC
j_call: TRBJ2-1
d_call: TRBD2
v_call: TRBV27
clone_size: NA

cdr3_aa: CATLKVGGPNYGYTF
cdr3_nt: TGTGCCACCCTAAAGGTCGGGGGTCCTAACTATGGCTACACCTTC
j_call: TRBJ1-2
d_call: NA
v_call: TRBV19
clone_size: NA

cdr3_aa: CASSIDRGGEEKLFF
cdr3_nt: TGTGCCAGTAGTATAGATCGAGGAGGGGAGGAAAAACTGTTTTTT
j_call: TRBJ1-4
d_call: NA
v_call: TRBV19
clone_size: NA

cdr3_aa: CASSDRDRGHTGELFF
cdr3_nt: TGTGCCAGCAGTGACCGGGACAGGGGGCATACCGGGGAGCTGTTTTTT
j_call: TRBJ2-2
d_call: TRBD1
v_call: TRBV6-2/TRBV6-3
clone_size: NA

cdr3_aa: CASSLGRGYEQFF
cdr3_nt: TGTGCCAGCAGCTTAGGACGAGGGTATGAGCAGTTCTTC
j_call: TRBJ2-1
d_call: NA
v_call: TRBV7-8
clone_size: NA

cdr3_aa: CAISKGAKNIQYF
cdr3_nt: TGTGCCATATCGAAGGGGGCCAAAAACATTCAGTACTTC
j_call: TRBJ2-4
d_call: NA
v_call: TRBV6-5
clone_size: NA

cdr3_aa: CASGELGTQYF
cdr3_nt: TGTGCCAGCGGGGAGCTGGGGACGCAGTATTTT
j_call: TRBJ2-3
d_call: NA
v_call: TRBV7-2
clone_size: NA

cdr3_aa: CASSLAGQSPRNEQYF
cdr3_nt: TGCGCCAGCAGCTTGGCCGGACAGTCGCCTAGGAACGAGCAGTACTTC
j_call: TRBJ2-7
d_call: NA
v_call: TRBV5-1
clone_size: NA

cdr3_aa: CASSTRQADDEKLFF
cdr3_nt: TGTGCCAGCAGTACTAGACAGGCCGATGATGAAAAACTGTTTTTT
j_call: TRBJ1-4
d_call: NA
v_call: TRBV6-5
clone_size: NA

cdr3_aa: CASSGTGYSQPQHF
cdr3_nt: TGTGCCAGTAGTGGGACAGGATACAGTCAGCCCCAGCATTTT
j_call: TRBJ1-5
d_call: TRBD1
v_call: TRBV19
clone_size: many

cdr3_aa: CASSLPNSPLHF
cdr3_nt: TGTGCCAGCAGTTTACCAAATTCACCCCTCCACTTT
j_call: TRBJ1-6
d_call: NA
v_call: TRBV27
clone_size: NA